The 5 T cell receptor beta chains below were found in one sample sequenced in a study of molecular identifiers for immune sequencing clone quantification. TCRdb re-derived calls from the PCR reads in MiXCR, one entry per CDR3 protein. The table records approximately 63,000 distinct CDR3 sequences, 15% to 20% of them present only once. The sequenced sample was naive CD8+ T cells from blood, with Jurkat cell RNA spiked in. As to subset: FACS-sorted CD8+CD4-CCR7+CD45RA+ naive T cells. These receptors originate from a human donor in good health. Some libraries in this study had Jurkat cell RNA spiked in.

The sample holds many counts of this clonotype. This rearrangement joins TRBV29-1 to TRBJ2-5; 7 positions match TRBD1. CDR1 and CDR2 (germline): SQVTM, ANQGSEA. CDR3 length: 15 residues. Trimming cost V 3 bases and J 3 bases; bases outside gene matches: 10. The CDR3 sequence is CSVDNPGQLEETQYF. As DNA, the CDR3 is TGCAGCGTTGACAACCCGGGACAGTTAGAAGAGACCCAGTACTTC.

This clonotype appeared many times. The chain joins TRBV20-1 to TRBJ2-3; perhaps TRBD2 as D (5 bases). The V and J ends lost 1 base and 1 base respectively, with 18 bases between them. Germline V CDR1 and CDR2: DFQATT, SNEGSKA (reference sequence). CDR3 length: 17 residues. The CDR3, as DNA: TGCAGTGCTAGAGGACTTGCAGGTGGGAGAGGCACAGATACGCAGTATTTT. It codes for CSARGLAGGRGTDTQYF.

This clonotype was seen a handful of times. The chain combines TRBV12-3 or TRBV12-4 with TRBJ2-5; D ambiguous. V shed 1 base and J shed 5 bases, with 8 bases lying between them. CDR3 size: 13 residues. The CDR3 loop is CASSLGTTETQYF. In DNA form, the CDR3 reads TGTGCCAGCAGTTTAGGCACTACGGAGACCCAGTACTTC.

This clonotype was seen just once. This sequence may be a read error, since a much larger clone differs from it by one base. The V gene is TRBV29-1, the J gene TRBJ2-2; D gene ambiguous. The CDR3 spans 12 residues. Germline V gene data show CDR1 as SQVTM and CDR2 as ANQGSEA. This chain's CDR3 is CSVALGTRELFF. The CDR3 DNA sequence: TGCAGCGTTGCTTTAGGCACCAGGGAGCTGTTTTTT.

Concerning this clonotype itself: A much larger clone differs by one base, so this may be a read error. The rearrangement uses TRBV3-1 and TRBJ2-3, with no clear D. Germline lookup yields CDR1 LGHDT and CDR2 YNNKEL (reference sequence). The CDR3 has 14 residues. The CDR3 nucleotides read TGTGCCTGCAGTCAAGGCCATAGGACAGATACGCAGTATTTT. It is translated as CACSQGHRTDTQYF.